This is a list of T cell receptor beta chains from one sample in a study of T cells in localized non-small cell lung cancer. The assay was immunoSEQ multiplex PCR, and TCRdb's table has in-frame clones only and misses some. The sample carries approximately 61,000 clones, 70% to 90% recorded once. Sequences were derived from peripheral blood, sampled before any cancer treatment. These receptors originate from a woman aged 40-69 years with stage I lung adenocarcinoma. Both conserved end residues are part of each CDR3. The D gene is left open where the match is weak. Where a row states a size, it is once, few, many or the class of an expanded clone; other rows omit it.

abundance,j_gene,v_gene,d_gene,CDR3aa,CDR3nt
.,TRBJ1-1,TRBV6-1,.,CASSLGEAFF,TGTGCCAGCAGTCTGGGGGAAGCTTTCTTT
.,TRBJ2-3,TRBV6-1,TRBD2,CASSVAGGFTDTQYF,TGTGCCAGCAGTGTAGCGGGGGGGTTCACAGATACGCAGTATTTT
few,TRBJ1-6,TRBV6-9,TRBD1,CASSYLGGQGSPLHF,TGTGCCAGCAGTTACTTGGGGGGACAGGGTTCACCCCTCCACTTT
.,TRBJ2-2,TRBV30,TRBD1,CAWIHPGQPNTGELFF,TGTGCCTGGATTCATCCGGGACAGCCGAACACCGGGGAGCTGTTTTTT
.,TRBJ1-4,TRBV10-3,.,CAISSFLGGRGATNEKLFF,TGTGCCATCAGTTCCTTTTTAGGGGGAAGGGGTGCAACTAATGAAAAACTGTTTTTT
.,TRBJ1-5,TRBV7-8,TRBD1,CASTAWQGAVQPQHF,TGTGCCAGCACCGCTTGGCAGGGGGCAGTTCAGCCCCAGCATTTT
.,TRBJ1-3,TRBV5-1,.,CASSLVAAGGNTIYF,TGCGCCAGCAGCTTGGTTGCGGCCGGTGGAAACACCATATATTTT
.,TRBJ2-3,TRBV30,.,CAWTPGVSTDTQYF,TGTGCCTGGACCCCCGGGGTGAGCACAGATACGCAGTATTTT
.,TRBJ1-1,TRBV5-1,TRBD1,CASSPQGGKVTEAFF,TGCGCCAGCAGCCCCCAGGGGGGAAAGGTCACTGAAGCTTTCTTT
.,TRBJ1-3,TRBV30,.,CAWSTGSGNTIYF,TGTGCCTGGAGTACGGGGTCTGGAAACACCATATATTTT
.,TRBJ1-3,TRBV9,.,CASSAPGAPVNTIYF,TGTGCCAGCAGCGCCCCGGGAGCCCCGGTGAACACCATATATTTT
once,TRBJ1-1,TRBV5-1,.,CASSLDLGNTEAFF,TGCGCCAGCAGCTTGGATCTGGGGAACACTGAAGCTTTCTTT
.,TRBJ2-1,TRBV11-3,.,CASSLAASSYNEQFF,TGTGCCAGCAGCTTAGCGGCTAGCTCCTACAATGAGCAGTTCTTC
.,TRBJ2-5,TRBV2,.,CASRGGGSETQYF,TGTGCCAGCAGGGGGGGCGGGTCGGAGACCCAGTACTTC
.,TRBJ2-3,TRBV28,.,CASSTRLGTRTDTQYF,TGTGCCAGCAGCACCCGGCTGGGGACTCGCACAGATACGCAGTATTTT
.,TRBJ1-4,TRBV6-5,.,CASSYSPKNEKLFF,TGTGCCAGCAGTTACAGTCCCAAGAATGAAAAACTGTTTTTT
.,TRBJ1-5,TRBV7-8,.,CASSLVRAIIGQPQHF,TGTGCCAGCAGCTTAGTCAGGGCAATCATAGGTCAGCCCCAGCATTTT
few,TRBJ1-1,TRBV29-1,.,CSVAEGPGTEAFF,TGCAGCGTTGCTGAAGGGCCGGGCACTGAAGCTTTCTTT
.,TRBJ1-6,TRBV18,TRBD1,CASSRDRTSYNSPLHF,TGTGCCAGCTCACGGGACAGGACCTCCTATAATTCACCCCTCCACTTT
.,TRBJ1-4,TRBV7-8,.,CASSLARGATNEKLFF,TGTGCCAGCAGCTTAGCGCGGGGGGCCACTAATGAAAAACTGTTTTTT
.,TRBJ2-1,TRBV7-2,.,CASSLPVLDEQFF,TGTGCCAGCAGCCTCCCGGTACTCGATGAGCAGTTCTTC
.,TRBJ2-7,TRBV6-1,.,CASSAGEAYEQYF,TGTGCCAGCAGCGCAGGGGAGGCCTACGAGCAGTACTTC
.,TRBJ1-3,TRBV25-1,.,CASSDGNTIYF,TGTGCCAGCAGTGATGGAAACACCATATATTTT
.,TRBJ1-3,TRBV9,TRBD1,CASSSSRDRATSGNTIYF,TGTGCCAGCAGCTCATCCCGGGACAGGGCAACCTCTGGAAACACCATATATTTT
.,TRBJ1-3,TRBV5-5,.,CASSSGGAGNTIYF,TGTGCCAGCAGCTCCGGGGGGGCTGGAAACACCATATATTTT
once,TRBJ2-2,TRBV5-5,.,CASSRGNTGELFF,TGTGCCAGCAGCCGGGGGAACACCGGGGAGCTGTTTTTT
.,TRBJ2-4,TRBV11-2,.,CASSPRVQTSAKNIQYF,TGTGCCAGCAGCCCCCGTGTGCAGACTTCGGCCAAAAACATTCAGTACTTC
.,TRBJ1-3,TRBV7-8,.,CASSLGESLGNTIYF,TGTGCCAGCAGCCTAGGAGAGAGCCTTGGAAACACCATATATTTT
.,TRBJ2-5,TRBV6-5,.,CASHEAGRETQYF,TGTGCCAGTCACGAGGCGGGGCGGGAGACCCAGTACTTC
.,TRBJ1-1,TRBV2,.,CAVPGPKNTEAFF,TGTGCCGTACCGGGACCTAAAAACACTGAAGCTTTCTTT
few,TRBJ2-2,TRBV30,TRBD2,CAWRPGGTTGELFF,TGTGCCTGGAGGCCCGGGGGGACGACCGGGGAGCTGTTTTTT
.,TRBJ1-2,TRBV27,.,CASSLSGTWNNYGYTF,TGTGCCAGCAGTTTATCGGGGACCTGGAATAACTATGGCTACACCTTC
.,TRBJ1-1,TRBV6-1,.,CASSENGNTEAFF,TGTGCCAGCAGTGAGAACGGGAACACTGAAGCTTTCTTT
.,TRBJ1-5,TRBV19,.,CASSIGPLRAQHF,TGTGCCAGTAGTATCGGACCGCTTAGGGCCCAGCATTTT
few,TRBJ1-5,TRBV2,.,CASSEATGARYQPQHF,TGTGCCAGCAGTGAAGCGACAGGCGCAAGATATCAGCCCCAGCATTTT
.,TRBJ2-2,TRBV5-1,TRBD1,CASRRDRNTGELFF,TGCGCCAGCAGACGGGACAGGAACACCGGGGAGCTGTTTTTT